This entry features one T cell receptor (beta chain) sequence. Its target is unknown. Sorting gave populations that all exceeded 95% purity. The data were obtained in a study of beta chain features in type 1 diabetes. The sequenced template was cDNA made from the entire isolated RNA. Profiling relied on immunoSEQ multiplex PCR, and the TCRdb table lists in-frame clones only, not all of them. This sample has about 68,000 clones, with about 50% found just once. Findings of the study overall: A moderate, significant TCRB CDR3 shortening appeared in type 1 diabetes across four CD4+ subsets.

The CDR3 has 13 amino acids. The germline V gene encodes CDR1 LNHDA and CDR2 SQIVND (reference sequence). With 5 bases clipped from V and 7 bases from J, the junction kept 8 bases outside the gene matches. This chain links TRBV19 with TRBJ2-7, with 7 bases matching TRBD1. The receptor's source is a man younger than 45 with type 1 diabetes. Sequences were obtained from central memory CD4+ T cells from blood. For the CDR3, the DNA is TGTGCCAGTAGTCCACAGGGGACGGGGGAGCAGTACTTC. This codes for CASSPQGTGEQYF.